Listed below are T cell receptor beta chains from one sample, sequenced in a study of T cell clonotyping in hematopoietic cell transplantation. This table comes from immunoSEQ multiplex PCR, and its TCRdb copy is limited to in-frame clones, with some not included. The table has under 45,000 clones, roughly 96% seen once. The material sequenced was peripheral blood mononuclear cells, taken before stem cell transplant. Source of these receptors: a man aged 40-55 years with chronic myeloid leukemia. Some clones in this sample may be carry-over from other donors' samples. The CDR3 runs from the conserved cysteine through the conserved F or W.

v_call: TRBV5-4; j_call: TRBJ1-1; cdr3_aa: CASSLEGVALNTEAFF
v_call: TRBV2; j_call: TRBJ2-2; cdr3_aa: CASSPEAGELFF
v_call: TRBV11-3; j_call: TRBJ2-7; cdr3_aa: CASSLGRATYEQYF
v_call: TRBV30; j_call: TRBJ2-1; cdr3_aa: CAWITAVRVFF
v_call: TRBV9; j_call: TRBJ1-5; cdr3_aa: CASSRQGGQPQHF
v_call: TRBV30; j_call: TRBJ1-4; cdr3_aa: CAAGDKANEKLFF
v_call: TRBV6-5; j_call: TRBJ1-6; cdr3_aa: CASTPGINSPLHF
v_call: TRBV27; j_call: TRBJ2-1; cdr3_aa: CASSLVPSSYNEQFF
v_call: TRBV29-1; j_call: TRBJ1-5; cdr3_aa: CSVRTGADQPQHF
v_call: TRBV9; j_call: TRBJ1-4; cdr3_aa: CASSAQGTKLFF
v_call: TRBV29-1; j_call: TRBJ1-1; cdr3_aa: CSVAGGIRDLMNTEAFF
v_call: TRBV9; j_call: TRBJ2-5; cdr3_aa: CASSPVGGGETQYF
v_call: TRBV7-3; j_call: TRBJ1-2; cdr3_aa: CASSRGQGDGYTF
v_call: TRBV4-3; j_call: TRBJ1-6; cdr3_aa: CASSQFGQGISPLHF
v_call: TRBV11-1; j_call: TRBJ1-2; cdr3_aa: CASSQRRGAGYGYTF
v_call: TRBV30; j_call: TRBJ1-4; cdr3_aa: CASGPQEEKLFF
v_call: TRBV7-3; j_call: TRBJ2-2; cdr3_aa: CASSSTGSGELFF
v_call: TRBV6-6; j_call: TRBJ1-6; cdr3_aa: CASRKGANSPLHF
v_call: TRBV9; j_call: TRBJ1-2; cdr3_aa: CASSSPGYGYTF
v_call: TRBV28; j_call: TRBJ2-3; cdr3_aa: CASSPDSLTDTQYF
v_call: TRBV4-3; j_call: TRBJ2-1; cdr3_aa: CASSQMGLAGEQFF
v_call: TRBV28; j_call: TRBJ2-7; cdr3_aa: CASSLPGQGSYEQYF
v_call: TRBV6-6; j_call: TRBJ1-4; cdr3_aa: CASSQKTGGHEKLFF
v_call: TRBV28; j_call: TRBJ2-1; cdr3_aa: CASSLGQAAGDEQFF
v_call: TRBV6-6; j_call: TRBJ2-2; cdr3_aa: CASSWGQGADTGELFF
v_call: TRBV7-2; j_call: TRBJ1-1; cdr3_aa: CASSGQGDTEAFF
v_call: TRBV7-2; j_call: TRBJ2-7; cdr3_aa: CASSFGRSYEQYF
v_call: TRBV5-4; j_call: TRBJ1-2; cdr3_aa: CASSPGGAGYGYTF
v_call: TRBV7-2; j_call: TRBJ1-6; cdr3_aa: CASSLGPGVSYNSPLHF
v_call: TRBV9; j_call: TRBJ2-5; cdr3_aa: CASSPEGLKETQYF
v_call: TRBV29-1; j_call: TRBJ1-3; cdr3_aa: CSVEGAAGNTIYF
v_call: TRBV19; j_call: TRBJ2-1; cdr3_aa: CASSPGANEQFF
v_call: TRBV30; j_call: TRBJ2-1; cdr3_aa: CAWSWGGASNEQFF
v_call: TRBV27; j_call: TRBJ1-2; cdr3_aa: CASSPITGSGGYTF
v_call: TRBV7-7; j_call: TRBJ2-3; cdr3_aa: CASSKAGPGPDTQYF
v_call: TRBV6-6; j_call: TRBJ2-2; cdr3_aa: CASSGGTANTGELFF
v_call: TRBV20-1; j_call: TRBJ1-6; cdr3_aa: CSARNLLHF
v_call: TRBV9; j_call: TRBJ2-1; cdr3_aa: CASSVSSGQGYYNEQFF
v_call: TRBV6-5; j_call: TRBJ1-2; cdr3_aa: CASRAPEGTYGYTF
v_call: TRBV7-2; j_call: TRBJ1-5; cdr3_aa: CASSPRGQPQHF
v_call: TRBV5-4; j_call: TRBJ1-3; cdr3_aa: CASSKDRGTGNTIYF
v_call: TRBV10-3; j_call: TRBJ2-7; cdr3_aa: CAISESAGDLYEQYF
v_call: TRBV4-1; j_call: TRBJ2-7; cdr3_aa: CASSRPGQIYGQYF
v_call: TRBV9; j_call: TRBJ1-1; cdr3_aa: CASSVGRVTVDTEAFF
v_call: TRBV7-2; j_call: TRBJ1-4; cdr3_aa: CASTPRATNEKLFF
v_call: TRBV10-3; j_call: TRBJ1-4; cdr3_aa: CAISESTEQEKLFF